One sample yielded the 6 T cell receptor beta chains listed below, sequenced in a study of T cell responses to AZD1222 COVID-19 vaccine. TCRdb's table, derived via immunoSEQ multiplex PCR, lists solely in-frame clones and lacks some. The sample lists approximately 130,000 clones; roughly 93% were seen once. Material: peripheral blood, obtained on day 0 of AZD1222 vaccination. Source of these receptors: an adult in good health.

The V call is TRBV6-1, the J call TRBJ2-3; 12 bases are a match to TRBD2. Germline values: CDR1 MNHNS, CDR2 SASEGT. This CDR3 region has 16 residues. Unmatched junction bases numbered 4, after V lost 2 bases and J lost 4 bases. The CDR3 DNA sequence: TGTGCCAGCAGTGAACTAGCGGGAGGGAATGCAGATACGCAGTATTTT. This sequence encodes CASSELAGGNADTQYF.

This clone was picked up one time. V is TRBV7-8 and J is TRBJ2-6; D is tentatively TRBD1 or TRBD2 (6 bases each). V was cut by 2 bases and J by 2 bases, with 25 bases left in between. The germline V gene has CDR1 SGHVS and CDR2 FQNEAQ. This CDR3 is built from 21 residues. This CDR3 is CASSLKALGGTRFTGANVLTF. In DNA, the CDR3 is TGTGCCAGCAGCTTAAAAGCGCTAGGGGGGACACGGTTTACTGGGGCCAACGTCCTGACTTTC.

J is TRBJ2-2 and V is TRBV6-1, with D possibly being TRBD2 (6 bases). CDR1 is MNHNS and CDR2 is SASEGT in the germline V gene. Trimming stripped 2 bases from V and 5 bases from J, with 12 bases between. There are 15 residues in the CDR3. The chain's CDR3 is CASSELTSNTGELFF. The CDR3 nucleotides read TGTGCCAGCAGTGAACTGACTAGTAATACCGGGGAGCTGTTTTTT.

V is TRBV28 and J is TRBJ1-2, with D hard to call. The CDR3 loop spans 13 amino acids. Trimming shortened V by 4 bases and J by 3 bases, and 9 bases separated the two germline ends. Germline V gene lookup returns CDR1 MDHEN and CDR2 SYDVKM. CDR3 in amino acids: CASSSTDYYGYTF. CDR3 bases: TGTGCCAGCAGTTCGACTGACTACTATGGCTACACCTTC.

The chain combines TRBV27 with TRBJ2-7; 7 bases line up with TRBD1. V trimming: 3 bases; J trimming: 1 base; junction bases outside the gene matches: 3. The CDR3 runs to 14 residues. Per germline, CDR1 MNHEY and CDR2 SMNVEV (reference sequence). The CDR3 region is CASSFQGESYEQYF. In DNA form, the CDR3 reads TGTGCCAGCAGTTTCCAGGGGGAATCCTACGAGCAGTACTTC.

This clone was observed once. The rearrangement uses TRBV6-5 and TRBJ2-3, with a weak D call TRBD1 (5 bases). CDR1 and CDR2 (germline): MNHEY, SVGAGI. This CDR3 has 14 amino acids. V lost 7 bases to trimming and J lost 2 bases, with 13 bases between them. CDR3 region: CASTPGPYTDTQYF. CDR3 DNA: TGTGCCAGCACTCCAGGGCCCTACACAGATACGCAGTATTTT.